The sequence of this TCR beta chain was determined in a study of beta chain features in type 1 diabetes. The sequenced template was cDNA made from the entire isolated RNA. The assay was immunoSEQ multiplex PCR, and TCRdb's table has in-frame clones only and misses some. The sample lists 680,000 or so clones, roughly 12% occurring once. Study-wide results and caveats: There were fewer insertions and more deletions at the VDJ junctions of type 1 diabetes patients. TCRB CDR3s were moderately but significantly shorter in Type 1 diabetes patients in all four CD4+ subsets. Across patients, naive, central memory and Treg TCRB repertoires exhibited apparently greater similarity than was observed across healthy donors.

On this clone: Antigen: not known.

The clonotype originates from a man younger than 35 with type 1 diabetes. The sequenced sample consisted of naive CD4+ T cells from blood.

The CDR3 sequence is CASSLGWWSYNEQFF. The CDR3 coding sequence is TGTGCCAGCAGCTTGGGATGGTGGTCCTACAATGAGCAGTTCTTC. This chain joins TRBV5-6 and TRBJ2-1; D unclear. This CDR3 is 15 amino acids long. V was shortened by 0 bases and J by 1 base, with 8 bases between the two germline ends. The germline V gene encodes CDR1 SGHDT and CDR2 YYEEEE.